A selection of T cell receptor beta chains follows, all from one sample in a study of beta chain features in type 1 diabetes. TCRdb keeps only in-frame clones here, not all; method: immunoSEQ multiplex PCR. The sample lists around 290,000 clones; around 7.8% were seen once. Sequencing was done on a sample of central memory CD4+ T cells from blood. The receptors come from a woman younger than 35 in good health. Both conserved end residues are part of each CDR3. Fields, in order: clone size, D gene, J gene, V gene, CDR3 protein, CDR3 DNA. A D gene is named only where the DNA matches it firmly. The listing skips clone size in some rows; elsewhere it reads once, few, many or a size class.

few	.	TRBJ2-2	TRBV6-1	CASSEYWDLNTGELFF	TGTGCCAGCAGTGAATACTGGGACCTGAACACCGGGGAGCTGTTTTTT
.	.	TRBJ1-1	TRBV19	CASSIAGAEAFF	TGTGCCAGTAGTATTGCAGGTGCTGAAGCTTTCTTT
few	.	TRBJ1-4	TRBV6-6	CASTRSGSSEKLFF	TGTGCCAGCACCAGATCAGGGAGCTCGGAAAAACTGTTTTTT
few	.	TRBJ1-6	TRBV10-3	CAINRDSNSPLHF	TGTGCCATCAACAGGGATTCTAATTCACCCCTCCACTTT
few	TRBD1	TRBJ1-4	TRBV6-5	CASSYWTGDEKLFF	TGTGCCAGCAGTTACTGGACAGGGGATGAAAAACTGTTTTTT
few	TRBD2	TRBJ2-7	TRBV7-6	CASSRQTSGNEQYF	TGTGCCAGCAGCCGACAAACTAGCGGTAACGAGCAGTACTTC
.	.	TRBJ2-1	TRBV7-9	CASSPRGTALDEQFF	TGTGCCAGCAGCCCCCGGGGTACCGCGTTGGATGAGCAGTTCTTC
few	.	TRBJ2-1	TRBV6-6	CASSDRDFDEQFF	TGTGCCAGCAGTGACAGGGACTTCGATGAGCAGTTCTTC
few	TRBD1	TRBJ1-1	TRBV19	CASRIDRASTEAFF	TGTGCCAGTAGAATTGACAGGGCAAGCACTGAAGCTTTCTTT
.	TRBD2	TRBJ2-5	TRBV7-8	CASSHGGAGGETQYF	TGTGCCAGCAGCCACGGAGGGGCGGGGGGAGAGACCCAGTACTTC
.	.	TRBJ1-5	TRBV28	CASSRGAARSNRPQHF	TGTGCCAGCAGTCGGGGGGCGGCGCGGAGCAATCGGCCCCAGCATTTT
.	.	TRBJ2-7	TRBV19	CASSIKWGAYEQYF	TGTGCCAGTAGTATTAAATGGGGGGCCTACGAGCAGTACTTC
few	.	TRBJ2-7	TRBV7-2	CASSVSRDPGYEQYF	TGTGCCAGCAGCGTCTCGAGGGACCCCGGCTACGAGCAGTACTTC
.	.	TRBJ1-2	TRBV6-5	CASSKTRDYGYTF	TGTGCCAGCAGTAAAACCCGGGACTACGGCTACACCTTC
.	.	TRBJ1-5	TRBV7-2	CASSFSGSNQPQHF	TGTGCCAGCAGCTTCTCTGGGAGCAATCAGCCCCAGCATTTT
few	TRBD2	TRBJ2-5	TRBV9	CASSVAGGSGTQYF	TGTGCCAGCAGCGTAGCGGGAGGGTCGGGGACCCAGTACTTC
few	TRBD1	TRBJ2-1	TRBV19	CASSLDKGGMRHNEQFF	TGTGCCAGTAGTTTGGACAAAGGGGGCATGAGACACAATGAGCAGTTCTTC
many	.	TRBJ2-1	TRBV15	CATRRASSYNEQFF	TGTGCCACCAGGCGGGCGAGCTCCTACAATGAGCAGTTCTTC
few	.	TRBJ2-5	TRBV5-1	CASSLELLATQYF	TGCGCCAGCAGCTTGGAACTACTAGCTACCCAGTACTTC
few	TRBD1	TRBJ1-1	TRBV4-3	CASSPGQGGLNTEAFF	TGCGCCAGCAGCCCAGGACAGGGGGGCCTGAACACTGAAGCTTTCTTT
few	.	TRBJ1-5	TRBV2	CASSGQTDNQPQHF	TGTGCCAGCAGTGGTCAGACGGATAATCAGCCCCAGCATTTT
.	.	TRBJ1-1	TRBV4-2	CASSQDPQNTEAFF	TGTGCCAGCAGCCAAGATCCTCAGAACACTGAAGCTTTCTTT
many	TRBD1	TRBJ1-4	TRBV4-2	CASSQPQGYREKLFF	TGTGCCAGCAGCCAACCACAGGGGTACCGCGAAAAACTGTTTTTT
few	.	TRBJ2-5	TRBV28	CASSLLGGLGETQYF	TGTGCCAGCAGCTTGCTGGGGGGTCTTGGGGAGACCCAGTACTTC
few	TRBD2	TRBJ2-3	TRBV18	CASSPSMAGATDTQYF	TGTGCCAGCTCACCGAGCATGGCGGGAGCGACAGATACGCAGTATTTT
.	.	TRBJ2-5	TRBV5-1	CASSDPAQETQYF	TGCGCCAGCAGCGACCCAGCCCAAGAGACCCAGTACTTC
few	.	TRBJ1-2	TRBV30	CAWEGRPNYGYTF	TGTGCCTGGGAAGGTAGGCCTAACTATGGCTACACCTTC
few	TRBD1	TRBJ2-5	TRBV7-2	CASSPVTGKETQYF	TGTGCCAGCAGCCCCGTGACAGGGAAAGAGACCCAGTACTTC
few	TRBD1	TRBJ1-1	TRBV7-9	CASSSSGGSPEAFF	TGTGCCAGCAGCTCATCAGGGGGTTCCCCTGAAGCTTTCTTT
few	.	TRBJ1-3	TRBV4-3	CASSQGEGNTIYF	TGCGCCAGCAGCCAAGGCGAAGGAAACACCATATATTTT